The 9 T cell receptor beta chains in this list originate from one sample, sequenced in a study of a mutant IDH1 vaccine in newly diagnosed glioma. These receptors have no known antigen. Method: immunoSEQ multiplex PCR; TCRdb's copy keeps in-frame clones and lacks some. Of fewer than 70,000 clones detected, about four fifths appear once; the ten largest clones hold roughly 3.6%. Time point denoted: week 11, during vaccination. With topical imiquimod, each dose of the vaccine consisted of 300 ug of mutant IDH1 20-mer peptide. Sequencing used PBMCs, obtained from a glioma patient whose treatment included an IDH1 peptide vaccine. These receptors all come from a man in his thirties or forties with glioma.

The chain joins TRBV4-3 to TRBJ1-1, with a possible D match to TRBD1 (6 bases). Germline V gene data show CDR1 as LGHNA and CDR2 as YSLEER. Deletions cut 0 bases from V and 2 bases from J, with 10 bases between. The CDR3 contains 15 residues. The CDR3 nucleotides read TGCGCCAGCAGCCAAGAGAGGGGGTTAAACACTGAAGCTTTCTTT. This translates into CASSQERGLNTEAFF.

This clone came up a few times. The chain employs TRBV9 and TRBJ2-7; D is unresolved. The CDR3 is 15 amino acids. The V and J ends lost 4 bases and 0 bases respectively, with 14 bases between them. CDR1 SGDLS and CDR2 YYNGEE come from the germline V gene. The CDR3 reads CASSSTAGSSYEQYF. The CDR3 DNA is TGTGCCAGCAGCTCGACGGCCGGGTCCTCCTACGAGCAGTACTTC.

The CDR3 DNA follows: TGCGCCAGCAGCCCGGCTAGCGGGGGGAGGGAGCAGTACTTC. The encoded protein is CASSPASGGREQYF. The rearrangement uses TRBV4-3 and TRBJ2-7; 11 nucleotides line up with TRBD2. This CDR3 has 14 amino acids. The J segment lost 7 bases and the V segment lost 4 bases, leaving 6 bases of the junction unmatched. The germline V gene encodes CDR1 LGHNA and CDR2 YSLEER.

CDR3 sequence (DNA): TGTGCCAGTAGTATAGTTCAGAACACTGAAGCTTTCTTT. Protein: CASSIVQNTEAFF. The rearrangement uses TRBV19 and TRBJ1-1; D gene ambiguous. The V gene lost 1 base and the J gene lost 1 base, with 4 bases spanning the gap. Germline V lookup: CDR1 LNHDA, CDR2 SQIVND (reference sequence). The CDR3 runs 13 residues.

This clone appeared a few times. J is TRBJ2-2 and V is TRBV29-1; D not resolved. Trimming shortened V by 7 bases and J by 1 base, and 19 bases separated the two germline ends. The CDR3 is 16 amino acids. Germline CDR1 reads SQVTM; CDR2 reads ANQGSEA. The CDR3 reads CSARLRAGQNTGELFF. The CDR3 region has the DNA TGCAGCGCCCGGCTCCGGGCCGGCCAGAACACCGGGGAGCTGTTTTTT.

This CDR3 is CASSLNVGQGLGPLHF. The CDR3 region has the DNA TGTGCCAGCAGCTTAAATGTGGGGCAGGGTTTAGGACCCCTCCACTTT. The chain recombines TRBV11-2 with TRBJ1-6; the D gene is possibly TRBD1 (5 bases). V was trimmed by 2 bases and J by 12 bases, leaving 20 bases between them. Germline V gene data show CDR1 as SGHAT and CDR2 as FQNNGV. This CDR3 has 16 residues.

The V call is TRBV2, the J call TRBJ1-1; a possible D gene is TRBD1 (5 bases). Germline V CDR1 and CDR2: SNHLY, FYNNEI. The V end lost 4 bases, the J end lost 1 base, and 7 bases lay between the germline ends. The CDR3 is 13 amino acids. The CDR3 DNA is TGTGCCAGCAGTGTTCAGGGGAACACTGAAGCTTTCTTT. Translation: CASSVQGNTEAFF.

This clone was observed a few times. The CDR3 here is CASTGTDARGLFF. Written as DNA, the CDR3 is TGCGCCAGCACCGGGACAGACGCCAGGGGACTGTTTTTT. The chain joins TRBV5-1 to TRBJ1-4; 7 positions agree with TRBD1. The CDR3 is 13 amino acids. The germline CDR1 and CDR2 sequences are SGHRS and YFSETQ. V shed 6 bases and J 13 bases; nucleotides not matched to a gene: 12.

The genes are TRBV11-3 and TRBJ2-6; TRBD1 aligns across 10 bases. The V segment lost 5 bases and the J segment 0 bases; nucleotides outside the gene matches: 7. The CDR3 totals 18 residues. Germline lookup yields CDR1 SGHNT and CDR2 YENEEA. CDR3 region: CASSPRGTGVSGANVLTF. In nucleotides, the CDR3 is TGTGCCAGCAGCCCAAGGGGGACAGGGGTCTCTGGGGCCAACGTCCTGACTTTC.